This T cell receptor beta chain appears in the sequencing data of a study of identical twins. V was cut by 3 bases and J by 2 bases, with 14 bases left in between. Germline V gene lookup returns CDR1 DFQATT and CDR2 SNEGSKA (reference sequence). This CDR3 is 15 amino acids long. From the 5' RACE reads, TCRdb called clonotypes with MiXCR, one entry per CDR3 protein. Seen here are hundreds of thousands of distinct CDR3 sequences, about 20% observed once, and the top ten hold 13%. Another study also made use of these data, one on T cells expressing NK-cell markers. That paper notes: Dominant NKG2C+ clonotypes accounted for about 1.0-8% of CD8+ T cells in more than 5 donors.

The V call is TRBV20-1, the J call TRBJ1-3, with a tentative D call TRBD1 (5 bases). Material for sequencing was PBMCs. This TCR was recovered from a young woman in good health. CDR3 bases: TGCAGTGCTAGGAACGCCAGGGATACTGGAAACACCATATATTTT. Translated, it gives CSARNARDTGNTIYF.